Reported below is one T cell receptor beta chain. Its antigen is not identified. Assay: immunoSEQ multiplex PCR; the TCRdb copy retains only in-frame clones and omits some. In the table there are more than 550,000 clones, approximately 90% of which are singletons. Selected positively for CCR7 and CD45RO-negative, naive CD8 cells excluded terminally differentiated effector memory CD45RA+ cells. The data are from a study of shared clonotypes between healthy human individuals. Per the germline V gene, CDR1 is SGHVS and CDR2 is FNYEAQ. CDR3 length: 10 amino acids. Trimming took off 6 bases at V and 7 bases at J, with 4 bases between the two ends. The study, taken as a whole, reports: Naive subsets generally exceeded memory subsets in estimated richness.

Sequencing used naive CD8+ T cells sorted from blood. The receptor's source is a man under 40 in good health. The chain recombines TRBV7-6 with TRBJ2-1; D is unclear. CDR3 bases: TGTGCCAGCAGTAGAAATGAGCAGTTCTTC. Protein: CASSRNEQFF.